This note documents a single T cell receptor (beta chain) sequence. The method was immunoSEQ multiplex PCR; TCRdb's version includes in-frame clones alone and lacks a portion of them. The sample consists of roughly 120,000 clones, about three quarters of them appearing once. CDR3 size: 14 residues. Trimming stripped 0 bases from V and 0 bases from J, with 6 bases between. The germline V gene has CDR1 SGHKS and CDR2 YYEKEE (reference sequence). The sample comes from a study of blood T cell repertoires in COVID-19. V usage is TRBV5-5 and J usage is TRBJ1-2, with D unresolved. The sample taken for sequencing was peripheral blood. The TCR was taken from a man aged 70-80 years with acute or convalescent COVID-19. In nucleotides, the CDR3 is TGTGCCAGCAGCTTGGAGCTTCCTAACTATGGCTACACCTTC. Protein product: CASSLELPNYGYTF.